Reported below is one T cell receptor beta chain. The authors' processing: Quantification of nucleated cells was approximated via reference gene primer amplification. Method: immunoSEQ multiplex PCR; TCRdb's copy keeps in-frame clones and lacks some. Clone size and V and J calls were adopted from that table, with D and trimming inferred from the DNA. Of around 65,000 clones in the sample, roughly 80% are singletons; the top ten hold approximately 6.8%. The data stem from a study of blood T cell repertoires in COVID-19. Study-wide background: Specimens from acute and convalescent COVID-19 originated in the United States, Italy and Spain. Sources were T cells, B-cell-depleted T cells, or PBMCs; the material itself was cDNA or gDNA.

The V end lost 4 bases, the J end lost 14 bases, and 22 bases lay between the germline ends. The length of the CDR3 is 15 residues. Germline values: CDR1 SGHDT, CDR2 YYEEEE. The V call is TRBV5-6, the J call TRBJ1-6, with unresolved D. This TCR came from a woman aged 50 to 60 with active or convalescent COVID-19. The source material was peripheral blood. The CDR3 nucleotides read TGTGCCAGCAGCCCCGCCAGCGGGTCGGGTATTTCCCTCCACTTT. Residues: CASSPASGSGISLHF.